These 8 T cell receptor beta chains were sequenced from one sample in a study of T cell responses to AZD1222 COVID-19 vaccine. This table comes from immunoSEQ multiplex PCR, and its TCRdb copy is limited to in-frame clones, with some not included. The data contain roughly 80,000 clones, approximately 90% of them seen just once; the ten biggest clones take up roughly 8%. The material sequenced was peripheral blood, taken 28 days after the second AZD1222 dose. These receptors were taken from an adult who received the AZD1222 COVID-19 vaccine.

This chain uses TRBV30 with TRBJ1-5; weak D call: TRBD1 (5 bases). Germline V gene data show CDR1 as GTSNPN and CDR2 as SVGIG (reference sequence). Trimming removed 1 base at V and 1 base at J, with 14 bases between. The CDR3 runs 16 residues. The CDR3 region has the DNA TGTGCCTGGAGTGCGCAGGGAGGGGCGAGCAATCAGCCCCAGCATTTT. Its translation: CAWSAQGGASNQPQHF.

V usage is TRBV28 and J usage is TRBJ2-5; a possible D gene is TRBD2 (7 bases). With 3 bases removed from V and 5 bases from J, the gap between germline ends came to 13 bases. The CDR3 totals 14 residues. The germline CDR1 and CDR2 sequences are MDHEN and SYDVKM. The CDR3 DNA sequence: TGTGCCAGCAGTTTCCTTGGGGGGGCTGAGACCCAGTACTTC. Its translation: CASSFLGGAETQYF.

J is TRBJ2-1 and V is TRBV3-1 (or the pseudogene TRBV3-2), with D uncertain. CDR1 and CDR2 (germline): LGHDT, YNNKEL (reference sequence). This CDR3 is built from 13 residues. The V gene lost 0 bases and the J gene lost 10 bases, with 10 bases spanning the gap. The CDR3 DNA reads as TGTGCCAGCAGCCAAGAGGCCCCCAGAGAGCAGTTCTTC. Amino acids: CASSQEAPREQFF.

CDR3: CSVEDRLGGYTGELFF. The CDR3 DNA reads as TGCAGCGTTGAAGATCGTTTGGGGGGCTACACCGGGGAGCTGTTTTTT. V is TRBV29-1 and J is TRBJ2-2; TRBD1 or TRBD2 may be the D gene (6 bases each). V was trimmed by 0 bases and J by 3 bases, leaving 14 bases between them. The germline V gene encodes CDR1 SQVTM and CDR2 ANQGSEA. The CDR3 contains 16 residues.

J is TRBJ2-3 and V is TRBV6-5; no clear D gene. This CDR3 has 12 residues. Germline V gene data show CDR1 as MNHEY and CDR2 as SVGAGI. V was pared by 6 bases and J by 5 bases, with 9 bases between. DNA of the CDR3: TGTGCCAGCAGCACAAGTAGAGATACGCAGTATTTT. This codes for CASSTSRDTQYF.

The chain joins TRBV15 to TRBJ1-5; D perhaps matches TRBD1 (6 bases). Germline V gives CDR1 LNHNV, CDR2 YYDKDF (reference sequence). This CDR3 has 15 amino acids. V shed 4 bases and J shed 2 bases, with 12 bases lying between them. This chain's CDR3 is CATSTGQIGNQPQHF. The DNA of the CDR3 is TGTGCCACCAGCACAGGACAGATCGGCAATCAGCCCCAGCATTTT.

The chain joins TRBV7-2 to TRBJ1-1, with 7 bases aligning to TRBD1. There are 14 residues in the CDR3. The ends lost 5 bases at V and 11 bases at J; junction bases unmatched: 14. The V gene's germline CDR1 is SGHTA and CDR2 FQGNSA. CDR3 protein: CASSTATGASGAFF. The DNA for the CDR3 is TGTGCCAGCAGCACGGCCACAGGGGCATCGGGGGCTTTCTTT. The entire variable domain, with the rest obtained from reference TRBV7-2 and TRBJ1-1, is as follows: GAGVSQSPSNKVTEKGKDVELRCDPISGHTALYWYRQSLGQGLEFLIYFQGNSAPDKSGLPSDRFSAERTGGSVSTLTIQRTQQEDSAVYLCASSTATGASGAFFGQGTRLTVV.

The rearrangement uses TRBV24-1 and TRBJ2-2; no clear D. The CDR3 is 13 amino acids. Trimming removed 4 bases at V and 7 bases at J, with 9 bases between. From germline, CDR1 is KGHDR and CDR2 SFDVKD. CDR3 DNA sequence: TGTGCCACCAGTGACCGCGTAGGCGGGGAGCTGTTTTTT. It is translated as CATSDRVGGELFF.